The entry below describes one T cell receptor beta chain. The target antigen is unknown. The data stem from a study of spatial heterogeneity in lung cancer. At the level of the study: Sequences of the beta chain were consistently detected in greater numbers than alpha-chain sequences.

Study findings and constraints: The appearance of ubiquitous expanded tumor TCRs in blood was greater at resection than follow-up.

The germline V gene has CDR1 MNHEY and CDR2 SVGEGT. CDR3 length: 12 amino acids. V lost 6 bases, J lost 7 bases, and 13 bases lay in between. The time point: sample taken at primary tumor resection. Whole RNA came from tumor, nontumor lung or frozen PBMC and was sequenced without being sorted. Approximately 70 TRACERx patients with early, untreated non-small cell lung cancer donated samples. Every molecule of TCR cDNA had its own unique molecular identifier. TCRdb reprocessed the 5' RACE reads with MiXCR, giving one entry per CDR3 protein. The sample has approximately 44,000 distinct CDR3 sequences, roughly 13% seen once.

The source of this sequence is a male donor with early-stage non-small cell lung cancer. The material sequenced was PBMCs, taken at surgery. The chain employs TRBV6-2 or TRBV6-3 and TRBJ2-7; D is unclear. The CDR3 nucleotides are TGTGCCAGCAGCGAACCCCTGGGGGAGCAGTACTTC. This encodes CASSEPLGEQYF.